These T cell receptor beta chains were read from a single sample in a study of blood T cell repertoires in COVID-19. Repertoires were generated with immunoSEQ multiplex PCR, while TCRdb's copy carries only in-frame clones and drops some. Here the sample spans around 260,000 clones, around 85% being singletons. Material for sequencing was peripheral blood. The receptors here all came from a human donor with COVID-19, enrolled during active disease. The donor label of this sample is uncertain. The CDR3 runs from the conserved cysteine through the conserved F or W. Each record gives: clone size, V gene, D gene, J gene, CDR3 protein, CDR3 DNA. The D gene is left open where the match is weak. Some rows mark clone size as missing; the rest say once, few, many or name a class of expanded clone.

>-|TRBV10-3|TRBD1|TRBJ1-1
CAIMYTTRDRGRGNTEAFF
TGTGCCATCATGTATACGACCCGGGACAGGGGGCGAGGGAACACTGAAGCTTTCTTT
>once|TRBV12-3/TRBV12-4|TRBD1|TRBJ2-7
CASSGDSSYEQYF
TGTGCCAGCAGTGGGGACAGCTCCTACGAGCAGTACTTC
>-|TRBV11-2|-|TRBJ1-2
CASSLNFGWTNYGYTF
TGTGCCAGCAGCTTAAATTTCGGGTGGACAAACTATGGCTACACCTTC
>-|TRBV12-3/TRBV12-4|TRBD2|TRBJ2-1
CASRGLADNEQFF
TGTGCCAGCAGGGGACTAGCGGACAATGAGCAGTTCTTC
>-|TRBV29-1|-|TRBJ2-3
CSGGQRAGKDTQYF
TGCAGCGGGGGCCAGCGAGCCGGTAAGGATACGCAGTATTTT
>once|TRBV27|TRBD1|TRBJ2-7
CASARQGARYEQYF
TGTGCCAGCGCGCGACAGGGGGCGCGTTACGAGCAGTACTTC
>-|TRBV10-3|-|TRBJ1-4
CAIRQDSAEKLFF
TGTGCCATCAGGCAGGACAGCGCTGAAAAACTGTTTTTT
>-|TRBV28|-|TRBJ2-1
CASSLGAPNEQFF
TGTGCCAGCAGTTTGGGGGCCCCCAATGAGCAGTTCTTC
>many|TRBV6-4|TRBD2|TRBJ2-1
CASSTGTSGYNEQFF
TGTGCCAGCAGCACCGGGACTAGCGGTTACAATGAGCAGTTCTTC
>few|TRBV7-3|-|TRBJ1-1
CASSLTPGGYTEAFF
TGTGCCAGCAGCTTAACGCCGGGAGGGTACACTGAAGCTTTCTTT
>-|TRBV15|-|TRBJ1-6
CATSRDFGGEESPLHF
TGTGCCACCAGCAGAGATTTTGGCGGTGAGGAATCACCCCTCCACTTT
>few|TRBV10-3|TRBD1|TRBJ1-5
CAISEQAGGNQPQHF
TGTGCCATCAGTGAACAGGCAGGGGGGAATCAGCCCCAGCATTTT
>-|TRBV3-1/TRBV3-2|TRBD2|TRBJ2-2
CASSQFLAGRGTGELFF
TGTGCCAGCAGCCAATTCTTAGCGGGAAGAGGCACCGGGGAGCTGTTTTTT
>-|TRBV7-6|-|TRBJ2-2
CASTSRGSVRSTGELFF
TGTGCCAGCACCTCTCGAGGGAGCGTCCGAAGCACCGGGGAGCTGTTTTTT
>-|TRBV29-1|-|TRBJ2-7
CSVEGSRYEQYF
TGCAGCGTTGAGGGTAGCAGATACGAGCAGTACTTC
>-|TRBV5-4|-|TRBJ1-1
CASSFQGNTEAFF
TGTGCCAGCAGCTTCCAGGGAAACACTGAAGCTTTCTTT
>-|TRBV12-3/TRBV12-4|-|TRBJ1-1
CASSFRVPTEAFF
TGTGCCAGCAGTTTCCGGGTACCCACTGAAGCTTTCTTT
>-|TRBV27|TRBD2|TRBJ2-3
CASSSQREGPDTQYF
TGTGCCAGCAGCTCCCAGCGGGAGGGGCCAGATACGCAGTATTTT
>-|TRBV30|-|TRBJ2-3
CAWRRRGTDTQYF
TGTGCCTGGAGGAGGCGGGGCACAGATACGCAGTATTTT
>few|TRBV3-1/TRBV3-2|-|TRBJ1-2
CASSLNRRGSNYGYTF
TGTGCCAGCAGCCTCAACCGTAGGGGCTCTAACTATGGCTACACCTTC
>-|TRBV6-5|TRBD1|TRBJ2-7
CASKMDRDTYEQYF
TGTGCCAGCAAGATGGACAGGGACACCTACGAGCAGTACTTC
>once|TRBV24-1|TRBD1|TRBJ1-2
CATPRDRGPGGGYTF
TGTGCCACCCCCAGGGACAGGGGGCCTGGGGGTGGCTACACCTTC
>once|TRBV3-1/TRBV3-2|-|TRBJ1-2
CASSQESSPYTF
TGTGCCAGCAGCCAAGAGAGTTCACCCTACACCTTC
>-|TRBV7-9|-|TRBJ1-2
CASSLFTANYGYTF
TGTGCCAGCAGCTTATTCACAGCCAACTATGGCTACACCTTC
>-|TRBV7-9|TRBD1|TRBJ2-1
CASSPPDRFNEQFF
TGTGCCAGCAGCCCGCCGGACAGGTTCAATGAGCAGTTCTTC
>-|TRBV6-5|TRBD1|TRBJ2-3
CASSYTGGLDTQYF
TGTGCCAGCAGTTACACAGGGGGCTTAGATACGCAGTATTTT
>-|TRBV4-1|TRBD1|TRBJ1-2
CASSPGQGTNYGYTF
TGCGCCAGCAGCCCGGGACAGGGAACTAACTATGGCTACACCTTC
>-|TRBV6-5|-|TRBJ2-7
CASSYSDNPPLREQYF
TGTGCCAGCAGTTACTCGGACAATCCACCTCTACGGGAGCAGTACTTC
>-|TRBV3-1/TRBV3-2|-|TRBJ1-5
CASSQQGQGALNQPQHF
TGTGCCAGCAGCCAACAGGGGCAGGGAGCCCTCAATCAGCCCCAGCATTTT
>-|TRBV3-1/TRBV3-2|TRBD1|TRBJ1-1
CASSRTGGGMNTEAFF
TGTGCCAGCAGCCGGACAGGGGGCGGGATGAACACTGAAGCTTTCTTT
>-|TRBV28|-|TRBJ2-7
CASSLQQGRYEQYF
TGTGCCAGCAGTTTACAGCAGGGGCGGTACGAGCAGTACTTC
>few|TRBV4-1|TRBD2|TRBJ2-7
CASSLGLAGYEQYF
TGCGCCAGCAGCCTAGGATTAGCGGGATACGAGCAGTACTTC
>-|TRBV7-2|-|TRBJ1-2
CASSLARREGYGYTF
TGTGCCAGCAGCTTAGCGAGAAGGGAGGGGTATGGCTACACCTTC
>-|TRBV5-1|-|TRBJ2-5
CASSWGTKGETQYF
TGCGCCAGCAGCTGGGGGACAAAAGGAGAGACCCAGTACTTC
>-|TRBV4-2|TRBD2|TRBJ2-3
CASSQELAGGTDTQYF
TGTGCCAGCAGCCAAGAGCTGGCGGGAGGCACAGATACGCAGTATTTT
>-|TRBV28|TRBD2|TRBJ2-5
CASRLAGGETQYF
TGTGCCAGCCGACTAGCGGGCGGTGAGACCCAGTACTTC
>many|TRBV7-9|TRBD2|TRBJ2-1
CASSSPGLHNEQFF
TGTGCCAGCAGCTCGCCGGGACTACACAATGAGCAGTTCTTC
>-|TRBV16|-|TRBJ1-5
CASSQSIGDNQPQHF
TGTGCCAGCAGCCAATCTATAGGAGACAATCAGCCCCAGCATTTT
>-|TRBV21-1|-|TRBJ1-5
CASSSRGWQPQHF
TGTGCCAGCAGCAGTAGGGGTTGGCAGCCCCAGCATTTT
>-|TRBV24-1|-|TRBJ1-2
CATSAQGFVGYTF
TGTGCCACCAGTGCCCAGGGGTTTGTGGGCTACACCTTC
>-|TRBV19|-|TRBJ1-2
CASTPGRDYGYTF
TGTGCCAGTACGCCAGGGAGGGACTATGGCTACACCTTC
>-|TRBV5-1|TRBD2|TRBJ2-1
CASSFTSGPYNEQFF
TGCGCCAGCAGCTTCACTAGCGGGCCCTACAATGAGCAGTTCTTC
>-|TRBV6-2/TRBV6-3|-|TRBJ2-7
CASSYPESQYF
TGTGCCAGCAGTTACCCCGAGTCTCAGTACTTC
>-|TRBV11-3|TRBD2|TRBJ2-1
CASSTGLAGGLPRYNEQFF
TGTGCCAGCAGCACCGGACTAGCGGGAGGCCTACCACGGTACAATGAGCAGTTCTTC
>-|TRBV5-1|-|TRBJ1-1
CASSQTGNSGVTEAFF
TGCGCCAGCAGCCAGACAGGAAACAGCGGTGTGACTGAAGCTTTCTTT
>-|TRBV28|-|TRBJ1-6
CASSLGPGGSPLHF
TGTGCCAGCAGTTTGGGTCCCGGCGGCTCACCCCTCCACTTT
>-|TRBV6-1|TRBD1|TRBJ1-5
CASSVYRGDSNQPQHF
TGTGCCAGCAGTGTATACAGGGGCGATAGCAATCAGCCCCAGCATTTT
>-|TRBV4-3|TRBD1|TRBJ2-1
CASSKTGNRYNEQFF
TGCGCCAGCAGCAAGACAGGGAATAGATACAATGAGCAGTTCTTC
>-|TRBV7-2|TRBD1|TRBJ2-7
CASSYWTGEPYEQYF
TGTGCCAGCAGCTATTGGACAGGTGAACCCTACGAGCAGTACTTC
>-|TRBV7-3|TRBD2|TRBJ2-7
CASSLSSGGPF
TGTGCCAGCAGCTTATCTAGCGGGGGACCCTTC
>-|TRBV28|TRBD1|TRBJ1-5
CASSFQAGGRQPQHF
TGTGCCAGCAGTTTTCAGGCAGGGGGCAGGCAGCCCCAGCATTTT
>-|TRBV5-4|-|TRBJ2-3
CASSPSLAPTDTQYF
TGTGCCAGCAGCCCGAGCTTAGCCCCCACAGATACGCAGTATTTT
>-|TRBV9|-|TRBJ1-5
CASSVLRPTRRTQPQHF
TGTGCCAGCAGCGTCTTACGCCCTACGAGGAGAACCCAGCCCCAGCATTTT
>-|TRBV11-2|-|TRBJ1-1
CASSLDPRGPMNTEAFF
TGTGCCAGCAGCTTAGACCCCAGGGGACCAATGAACACTGAAGCTTTCTTT
>-|TRBV6-5|-|TRBJ1-4
CATRRSFGEKLFF
TGTGCCACCAGACGGAGTTTTGGTGAAAAACTGTTTTTT
>-|TRBV10-1|-|TRBJ2-5
CASSDKIGVGETQYF
TGCGCCAGCAGTGATAAGATAGGGGTTGGTGAGACCCAGTACTTC
>-|TRBV28|TRBD1|TRBJ1-5
CASRAHRGHQPQHF
TGTGCCAGCAGGGCCCACAGGGGCCATCAGCCCCAGCATTTT
>few|TRBV20-1|-|TRBJ1-1
CSAGGVTEAFF
TGCAGTGCTGGGGGCGTCACTGAAGCTTTCTTT
>-|TRBV6-5|-|TRBJ1-5
CASSYSYRSLGPQHF
TGTGCCAGCAGTTACTCCTACAGGTCTTTAGGGCCCCAGCATTTT
>once|TRBV7-2|TRBD1|TRBJ1-2
CASSTRQGSYGYTF
TGTGCCAGCAGCACACGACAGGGGAGCTATGGCTACACCTTC